The rows below give T cell receptor beta chains drawn from one sample of a study of Ad26.COV2.S vaccination and SARS-CoV-2 variants. Data came from immunoSEQ multiplex PCR; TCRdb stores just in-frame clones and leaves some out. The table records about 680,000 clones, roughly 90% of them present only once. Here the sequenced sample was peripheral blood, taken in a trial of Ad26.COV2.S vaccine versus placebo. All receptors derive from a person aged 18-65 years who received the Ad26.COV2.S COVID-19 vaccine or a placebo. The CDR3 runs from the conserved cysteine through the conserved F or W. The order of the fields is clone size, CDR3 length, V gene, D gene, J gene, CDR3 DNA, CDR3 protein. A D gene is named only where the DNA matches it firmly. The listing skips clone size in some rows; elsewhere it reads once, few, many or a size class.

abundance: once
len: 13
v_gene: TRBV5-1
d_gene: NA
j_gene: TRBJ1-2
CDR3nt: TGCGCCAGCAGCTTGGAACAGACCTATGGCTACACCTTC
CDR3aa: CASSLEQTYGYTF

abundance: once
len: 17
v_gene: TRBV25-1
d_gene: TRBD1
j_gene: TRBJ1-2
CDR3nt: TGTGCCAGCAGTGAATACGCCGGGCAGGGGGCGCGCCGGGGCTACACCTTC
CDR3aa: CASSEYAGQGARRGYTF

abundance: NA
len: 15
v_gene: TRBV7-9
d_gene: NA
j_gene: TRBJ2-5
CDR3nt: TGTGCCAGCAGCTTAGCGCAGATATACCAAGAGACCCAGTACTTC
CDR3aa: CASSLAQIYQETQYF

abundance: NA
len: 13
v_gene: TRBV6-5
d_gene: NA
j_gene: TRBJ2-3
CDR3nt: TGTGCCAGCAGTTACGGACAGAGTGGGACGCAGTATTTT
CDR3aa: CASSYGQSGTQYF

abundance: NA
len: 15
v_gene: TRBV6-5
d_gene: NA
j_gene: TRBJ1-3
CDR3nt: TGTGCCAGCAGACCCTCAAGGGGTTTCGGAAACACCATATATTTT
CDR3aa: CASRPSRGFGNTIYF

abundance: NA
len: 17
v_gene: TRBV9
d_gene: TRBD2
j_gene: TRBJ2-5
CDR3nt: TGTGCCAGCAGCTCCGGGCCGGGACTAGCGGGGGGTGAGACCCAGTACTTC
CDR3aa: CASSSGPGLAGGETQYF

abundance: few
len: 15
v_gene: TRBV19
d_gene: NA
j_gene: TRBJ1-2
CDR3nt: TGTGCCAGTAGTACAGTGGCTAAAGGGCCGTATGGCTACACCTTC
CDR3aa: CASSTVAKGPYGYTF

abundance: NA
len: 18
v_gene: TRBV2
d_gene: TRBD2
j_gene: TRBJ2-1
CDR3nt: TGTGCCAGCAGTGACCCCAGCCTAGGGACTAGCGGGAGCGATGAGCAGTTCTTC
CDR3aa: CASSDPSLGTSGSDEQFF

abundance: NA
len: 14
v_gene: TRBV6-5
d_gene: TRBD2
j_gene: TRBJ2-3
CDR3nt: TGTGCCAGCAGTTTAGCGGGGGGGCCCTATACGCAGTATTTT
CDR3aa: CASSLAGGPYTQYF

abundance: NA
len: 15
v_gene: TRBV7-9
d_gene: TRBD1
j_gene: TRBJ2-7
CDR3nt: TGTGCCAGCAGCCCTATAGGGACAGGTGGTGAAGAGCAGTACTTC
CDR3aa: CASSPIGTGGEEQYF

abundance: NA
len: 14
v_gene: TRBV9
d_gene: NA
j_gene: TRBJ2-2
CDR3nt: TGTGCCAGCAGCCCCCCCCAAGGGGGCGGGGAGCTGTTTTTT
CDR3aa: CASSPPQGGGELFF

abundance: NA
len: 13
v_gene: TRBV15
d_gene: TRBD2
j_gene: TRBJ2-7
CDR3nt: TGTGCCACCAGCAGGGGGGGGAACTACGAGCAGTACTTC
CDR3aa: CATSRGGNYEQYF

abundance: NA
len: 16
v_gene: TRBV4-2
d_gene: TRBD2
j_gene: TRBJ2-3
CDR3nt: TGTGCCAGCAGCCGAATTTTGGGACTAGAACCAGATACGCAGTATTTT
CDR3aa: CASSRILGLEPDTQYF

abundance: NA
len: 15
v_gene: TRBV6-5
d_gene: TRBD2
j_gene: TRBJ2-3
CDR3nt: TGTGCCAGCAGTCGTAGCGGGACTAGCACAGATACGCAGTATTTT
CDR3aa: CASSRSGTSTDTQYF

abundance: NA
len: 14
v_gene: TRBV3-1/TRBV3-2
d_gene: NA
j_gene: TRBJ1-2
CDR3nt: TGTGCCAGCAGCCAAGTTTCAAGGCTCTATGGCTACACCTTC
CDR3aa: CASSQVSRLYGYTF

abundance: NA
len: 14
v_gene: TRBV27
d_gene: NA
j_gene: TRBJ2-7
CDR3nt: TGTGCCAGCAGACCATCCGGGACCCCCTACGAGCAGTACTTC
CDR3aa: CASRPSGTPYEQYF

abundance: once
len: 15
v_gene: TRBV7-9
d_gene: TRBD1
j_gene: TRBJ1-4
CDR3nt: TGTGCCAGCAGCCCTCCGGCAGGGGGGAGAGAAAAACTGTTTTTT
CDR3aa: CASSPPAGGREKLFF

abundance: NA
len: 13
v_gene: TRBV30
d_gene: NA
j_gene: TRBJ2-3
CDR3nt: TGTGCCTGGAGTGTTCCCGGGGCCGATACGCAGTATTTT
CDR3aa: CAWSVPGADTQYF

abundance: once
len: 13
v_gene: TRBV6-1
d_gene: NA
j_gene: TRBJ1-2
CDR3nt: TGTGCCAGCAGTGAACCTGGGTACTATGGCTACACCTTC
CDR3aa: CASSEPGYYGYTF

abundance: NA
len: 18
v_gene: TRBV7-8
d_gene: TRBD2
j_gene: TRBJ2-2
CDR3nt: TGTGCCAGCAGCTACCCGGGGGCGGGAGGGACGAACACCGGGGAGCTGTTTTTT
CDR3aa: CASSYPGAGGTNTGELFF

abundance: NA
len: 14
v_gene: TRBV10-3
d_gene: NA
j_gene: TRBJ2-2
CDR3nt: TGTGCCACTGAACTCTATTCGAACACCGGGGAGCTATTTTTT
CDR3aa: CATELYSNTGELFF

abundance: NA
len: 15
v_gene: TRBV30
d_gene: TRBD1
j_gene: TRBJ1-2
CDR3nt: TGTGCCTGGAGTGTAAGGGACAGGGAAGGGGTTGGCTACACCTTC
CDR3aa: CAWSVRDREGVGYTF

abundance: once
len: 15
v_gene: TRBV3-1/TRBV3-2
d_gene: NA
j_gene: TRBJ2-1
CDR3nt: TGTGCCAGCAGCCAAGGGGGTATAGCCACGAATGAGCAGTTCTTC
CDR3aa: CASSQGGIATNEQFF

abundance: NA
len: 15
v_gene: TRBV5-1
d_gene: NA
j_gene: TRBJ1-5
CDR3nt: TGCGCCAGCAGCTTGGACAATTTGGAGGGTCAGCCCCAGCATTTT
CDR3aa: CASSLDNLEGQPQHF

abundance: NA
len: 15
v_gene: TRBV9
d_gene: NA
j_gene: TRBJ1-3
CDR3nt: TGTGCCAGCAGCCCGCGGACAGAGCCTGGAAACACCATATATTTT
CDR3aa: CASSPRTEPGNTIYF

abundance: NA
len: 15
v_gene: TRBV5-4
d_gene: TRBD2
j_gene: TRBJ2-1
CDR3nt: TGTGCCAGCAGCTTGCACGGGACTAGCTACAATGAGCAGTTCTTC
CDR3aa: CASSLHGTSYNEQFF

abundance: NA
len: 14
v_gene: TRBV18
d_gene: NA
j_gene: TRBJ2-1
CDR3nt: TGTGCCAGCTCACCACGGACACCCTTTAATGAGCAGTTCTTC
CDR3aa: CASSPRTPFNEQFF

abundance: NA
len: 12
v_gene: TRBV5-4
d_gene: NA
j_gene: TRBJ2-4
CDR3nt: TGTGCCAGCAGCTTGGACAGGCAGCTTCAGTACTTC
CDR3aa: CASSLDRQLQYF

abundance: NA
len: 15
v_gene: TRBV7-2
d_gene: TRBD1
j_gene: TRBJ2-1
CDR3nt: TGTGCCAGCAGCCTAGGGGGCCAAGGGTTTAATGAGCAGTTCTTC
CDR3aa: CASSLGGQGFNEQFF

abundance: NA
len: 13
v_gene: TRBV29-1
d_gene: NA
j_gene: TRBJ1-5
CDR3nt: TGCAGCGCGAGGGGGGGGCTCAATCAGCCCCAGCATTTT
CDR3aa: CSARGGLNQPQHF

abundance: NA
len: 13
v_gene: TRBV5-8
d_gene: NA
j_gene: TRBJ2-5
CDR3nt: TGTGCCAGCAGCTACGGGTGGAAAGAGACCCAGTACTTC
CDR3aa: CASSYGWKETQYF

abundance: NA
len: 14
v_gene: TRBV6-5
d_gene: NA
j_gene: TRBJ2-7
CDR3nt: TGTGCCAGCAGGAGAGAGGGGATCTTCTACGAGCAGTACTTC
CDR3aa: CASRREGIFYEQYF

abundance: NA
len: 16
v_gene: TRBV5-5
d_gene: NA
j_gene: TRBJ1-5
CDR3nt: TGTGCCAGCAGCTTGGAATGGGGTGAGCGCAATCAGCCCCAGCATTTT
CDR3aa: CASSLEWGERNQPQHF

abundance: NA
len: 15
v_gene: TRBV7-9
d_gene: NA
j_gene: TRBJ1-1
CDR3nt: TGTGCCAGCAGCTTAGCGGGGGGCTCGAGCACTGAAGCTTTCTTT
CDR3aa: CASSLAGGSSTEAFF

abundance: NA
len: 13
v_gene: TRBV5-1
d_gene: TRBD1
j_gene: TRBJ2-7
CDR3nt: TGCGCCAGCAGCGCGGACAGGGGGGGCGAGCAGTACTTC
CDR3aa: CASSADRGGEQYF

abundance: NA
len: 12
v_gene: TRBV1
d_gene: NA
j_gene: TRBJ2-7
CDR3nt: TGCACCAGCAGCCACCCCCCCTACGAGCAGTACTTC
CDR3aa: CTSSHPPYEQYF

abundance: NA
len: 14
v_gene: TRBV10-3
d_gene: NA
j_gene: TRBJ2-2
CDR3nt: TGTGCCATCAGTGATTCCCGGGGGAAGAGGGAGCTGTTTTTT
CDR3aa: CAISDSRGKRELFF

abundance: NA
len: 13
v_gene: TRBV6-2/TRBV6-3
d_gene: NA
j_gene: TRBJ1-1
CDR3nt: TGTGCCAGCAGTACGACAGTGGGTACTGAAGCTTTCTTT
CDR3aa: CASSTTVGTEAFF